This TCR beta chain comes out of a study of T cell changes during pregnancy in multiple sclerosis (dated by TCRdb to between 2018 and 2021). Looking at the study overall: In women with multiple sclerosis, the researchers looked at how the T cell repertoire shifted as pregnancy progressed.

The library was built by means of the immunoSEQ multiplex PCR assay. TCRdb mirrors the immuneACCESS table, restricted to in-frame sequences. Some clones are absent from its copies; in checked studies, under half trace to an unresolved V gene, and the reason for the others is unknown. This sample comprises roughly 93,000 clones, around 90% of them detected only once. The ten biggest clones cover less than 2.5% of the sample. Concerning this clone: Its antigen is not yet known. No base quality values were provided; no much bigger clone lies one nucleotide off.

The receptor's source is a female donor in good health, enrolled as a control in a pregnancy study. Sequenced material: peripheral blood, taken after pregnancy.

The DNA is as follows: TGCGCCAGCAGCTTGTCACCGGGGGGCAATCAGCCCCAGCATTTT. The encoded protein is CASSLSPGGNQPQHF. The sequence joins TRBV5-1 to TRBJ1-5; D gene: possibly TRBD1, on 5 matching bases. The germline V gene yields SGHRS for CDR1 and YFSETQ for CDR2. From cysteine to phenylalanine, the CDR3 is 15 amino acids long. Just the 45-base CDR3 DNA is kept, in frame starting at base 1. A distance of 10 bases separates the germline ends of V and J, which lose 1 base and 2 bases respectively.